The following is a T cell receptor (beta chain) sequence with its context. The data were produced by immunoSEQ multiplex PCR, yet TCRdb's version contains in-frame clones alone and is incomplete. The sample gives about 680,000 clones, 92% of which show up once; 24% is in the top ten. This specimen belongs to a study of shared clonotypes between healthy human individuals. The CDR3 sequence is 18 residues long. V shed 4 bases, J shed 4 bases, and the junction held 10 bases outside the gene matches. Naive-designated CD8 cells lacked CD45RO, were positively enriched for CCR7, and omitted terminally differentiated effector memory CD45RA+ cells.

The sample consisted of naive CD8+ T cells sorted from blood. This sequence was found in a young man in good health. This rearrangement joins TRBV5-3 to TRBJ2-1; 14 bases agree with TRBD2. TRBV5-3 is noted as an ORF with a role that remains uncertain. CDR3 loop: CARSPPTSGRVLYNEQFF. DNA for the CDR3: TGTGCCAGAAGCCCGCCGACTAGCGGGAGGGTATTATACAATGAGCAGTTCTTC.